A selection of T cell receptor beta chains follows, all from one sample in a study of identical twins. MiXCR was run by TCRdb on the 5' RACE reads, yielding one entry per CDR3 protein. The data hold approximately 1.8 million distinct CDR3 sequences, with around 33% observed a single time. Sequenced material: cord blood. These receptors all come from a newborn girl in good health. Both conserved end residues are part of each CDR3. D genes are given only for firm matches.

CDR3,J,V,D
CASRWRGGYNEQFF,TRBJ2-1,TRBV2,TRBD2
CATSGRPGYNEQYF,.,TRBV24-1,TRBD2
CSARPTSGESSYNEQFF,TRBJ2-1,TRBV20-1,TRBD2
CASRTRGSNQPQHF,TRBJ1-5,TRBV5-1,.
CASSELVAGGREQYF,TRBJ2-7,TRBV25-1,TRBD2
CASSPPGFTYEQYF,TRBJ2-7,TRBV18,.
CASSVLLTDTQYF,TRBJ2-3,TRBV7-9,.
CASSLAAMRNNQETQYF,TRBJ2-5,TRBV4-1,.
CASSYGTSGRGKGEQFF,TRBJ2-1,TRBV6-6,TRBD2
CASSFGDLAKNIQYF,TRBJ2-4,TRBV5-1,.
CASSTRPGLAANEQFF,TRBJ2-1,TRBV9,TRBD2
CASSLVRRTRQFF,TRBJ2-1,TRBV12-3/TRBV12-4,.
CSVDRLGLAGTNEQFF,TRBJ2-1,TRBV29-1,TRBD2
CSASLAGSTDTQYF,TRBJ2-3,TRBV20-1,TRBD2
CASSPRDRSTDTQYF,TRBJ2-3,TRBV5-1,TRBD1
CASSLGGREDTQYF,TRBJ2-3,TRBV5-1,.
CATASGGDGRNLHF,TRBJ1-6,TRBV27,TRBD1
CASSLTTSGLAKNIQYF,TRBJ2-4,TRBV11-1,TRBD2
CASSSSAGEADTQYF,TRBJ2-3,TRBV7-9,TRBD2
CASSLSSGANTEAFF,TRBJ1-1,TRBV7-9,.
CASSYSNTGGPRDTQYF,TRBJ2-3,TRBV6-6,TRBD2
CSARDFRGGGLAIREQFF,TRBJ2-1,TRBV20-1,TRBD2
CATSDQSPTKTNYGYTF,TRBJ1-2,TRBV24-1,.
CASSFMGVTQYF,TRBJ2-3,TRBV11-2,.
CASSLDGLNYGYTF,TRBJ1-2,TRBV28,.
CASSLGRTGYIEKLFF,TRBJ1-4,TRBV7-2,TRBD1
CASSQDTGRQTEAFF,TRBJ1-1,TRBV4-2,.
CASSLPGEYYGYTF,TRBJ1-2,TRBV5-6,.
CASSATDRGPQHF,TRBJ1-5,TRBV5-1,TRBD1
CAGSGRGLEEKLFF,TRBJ1-4,TRBV3-1,.
CASSLEVVRGMNTEAFF,TRBJ1-1,TRBV5-6,.
CASRAEAGRQHF,TRBJ1-5,TRBV6-6,.
CASSLSERELFF,TRBJ2-2,TRBV7-9,.
CASTPSGGSSYNEQFF,TRBJ2-1,TRBV5-1,TRBD2
CASSPRTSGGLTDTQYF,TRBJ2-3,TRBV11-1,TRBD2
CSAPDLARYNEQFF,TRBJ2-1,TRBV20-1,.
CASSFEQGTLFF,TRBJ1-4,TRBV7-9,.
CASSQFGGGAREKLFF,TRBJ1-4,TRBV4-2,.
CASRGQARETQFF,TRBJ2-1,TRBV10-2,TRBD1
CSVVTGWLYTEAFF,TRBJ1-1,TRBV29-1,.
CAISGPGLANTGELFF,TRBJ2-2,TRBV10-3,TRBD2
CASSQGPLASSYNEQFF,TRBJ2-1,TRBV4-1,.
CASRTAGNTGELFF,TRBJ2-2,TRBV2,.
CASSAEGTGGYGYTF,TRBJ1-2,TRBV6-4,TRBD1
CGAKDRDSYGYTF,TRBJ1-2,TRBV20-1,TRBD1
CSASWVPGTDYNSPLHF,TRBJ1-6,TRBV20-1,TRBD1
CSAKSRGRFDTEAFF,TRBJ1-1,TRBV20-1,TRBD1
CASSRLRDNYGYTF,TRBJ1-2,TRBV4-1,.
CSARLTSSYNEQFF,TRBJ2-1,TRBV20-1,.
CASSLRDRGLGYTF,TRBJ1-2,TRBV5-1,TRBD1
CASSLDLGYQEAQYF,TRBJ2-7,TRBV11-2,.
CASSYSGTPYNEQYF,.,TRBV6-5,.
CASGLAPTSGGASDTQYF,TRBJ2-3,TRBV12-5,TRBD2
CASSLLGGYAEAFF,TRBJ1-1,TRBV28,.